This TCR beta chain came from a study of PD-1 blockade in mismatch repair-deficient tumors. CDR3 length: 14 residues. The V end was cut by 8 bases, the J end by 5 bases, with 18 bases between. Germline V CDR1 and CDR2: LNHDA, SQIVND (reference sequence). Data came from immunoSEQ multiplex PCR; TCRdb stores just in-frame clones and leaves some out. This sample yields 100,000 or so clones, of which about 79% are seen a single time; about 6.3% belongs to the top ten. The sequence was collected from an adult with mismatch repair-deficient cancer. This rearrangement joins TRBV19 to TRBJ1-1, with a possible D match to TRBD1 (5 bases). Here the sequenced sample was peripheral blood, taken roughly 35 weeks after starting pembrolizumab. The DNA of the CDR3 is TGTGCCAGTCAAAGGGCGGGGACCAAGACTGAAGCTTTCTTT. This gives the protein CASQRAGTKTEAFF.